This T cell receptor beta chain was sequenced in a study of blood T cell repertoires in COVID-19. Sequencing used immunoSEQ multiplex PCR; TCRdb keeps in-frame clones, though not all of them. This table has about 210,000 clones, approximately 84% appearing once. Germline-derived CDR1 and CDR2 are GTSNPN and SVGIG (reference sequence). The CDR3 runs 13 residues. This clone was observed once. The sequenced sample consisted of peripheral blood. The genes are TRBV30 and TRBJ1-1; 8 bases are shared with TRBD1. This receptor was taken from a woman in her fifties or sixties with active or convalescent COVID-19. CDR3 region: CARQGRLNTEAFF. CDR3 nucleotide sequence: TGTGCGCGACAGGGGAGATTGAACACTGAAGCTTTCTTT.